The 9 T cell receptor beta chains below all came from one sample that was sequenced in a study of Graves' ophthalmopathy and Graves' hyperthyroidism. The TCR beta CDR3 regions underwent amplification from RNA transcripts. HTBI primers served in a first-round RT-PCR, which a second-round multiplex PCR followed. Each CDR3 protein gets one entry after TCRdb re-called the multiplex PCR reads with MiXCR. The profile shows hundreds of thousands of distinct CDR3 sequences, about 41% of them singletons. Sequencing was performed on peripheral blood. These receptor sequences come from an adult man with Graves' ophthalmopathy.

V usage is TRBV7-2 and J usage is TRBJ1-3; perhaps TRBD1 as D (6 bases). CDR1 SGHTA and CDR2 FQGNSA come from the germline V gene. The CDR3 has 12 amino acids. V lost 8 bases to trimming and J lost 5 bases, with 10 bases between them. CDR3 DNA sequence: TGTGCCAGCGCCGGGACAAGAAACACCATATATTTT. Protein product: CASAGTRNTIYF. The entire variable domain, with the rest obtained from reference TRBV7-2 and TRBJ1-3, is as follows: GAGVSQSPSNKVTEKGKDVELRCDPISGHTALYWYRQSLGQGLEFLIYFQGNSAPDKSGLPSDRFSAERTGGSVSTLTIQRTQQEDSAVYLCASAGTRNTIYFGEGSWLTVV.

This clonotype was seen only a few times. This chain connects TRBV20-1 to TRBJ2-7; 7 nucleotides match TRBD1. The germline V gene has CDR1 DFQATT and CDR2 SNEGSKA (reference sequence). V shed 0 bases, J shed 5 bases, and the junction held 10 bases outside the gene matches. This CDR3 spans 15 amino acids. DNA for the CDR3: TGCAGTGCTAGAGATACCCAGGGGGTCTGGCACGAGCAGTACTTC. Its protein product is CSARDTQGVWHEQYF.

The chain uses TRBV12-3 or TRBV12-4 and TRBJ2-2; D unresolved. Trimming cost V 5 bases and J 5 bases, with 12 bases left between them. There are 14 residues in the CDR3. CDR3 nucleotides: TGTGCCAGCAGTCTAAGGTTACGGACCGGGGAGCTGTTTTTT. This codes for CASSLRLRTGELFF.

This clonotype was counted ten times or more. The chain carries TRBV24-1 and TRBJ2-2; 9 positions agree with TRBD2. Germline-derived CDR1 and CDR2 are KGHDR and SFDVKD. The CDR3 spans 20 residues. V trimming: 1 base; J trimming: 1 base; junction bases outside the gene matches: 12. CDR3 sequence: CATSDFASFGSGRNTGELFF. CDR3 bases: TGTGCCACCAGTGATTTTGCCAGCTTCGGTAGCGGGAGGAACACCGGGGAGCTGTTTTTT.

V is TRBV30 and J is TRBJ2-5; TRBD2 agrees at 7 bases. This CDR3 is 13 amino acids long. The germline V gene encodes CDR1 GTSNPN and CDR2 SVGIG (reference sequence). The junction had 1 base not matched to a gene; V was cut back by 1 base and J by 2 bases. The DNA for the CDR3 is TGTGCCTGGAGTGGGGACTATCAAGAGACCCAGTACTTC. It translates to CAWSGDYQETQYF.

This clonotype was seen a single time. This sequence may be a read error, since a much larger clone differs from it by one base. The chain recombines TRBV19 with TRBJ1-2, with D unclear. CDR1 and CDR2 (germline): LNHDA, SQIVND (reference sequence). The CDR3 is 12 amino acids. CDR3 in amino acids: CASSKTDYGYTF. DNA for the CDR3: TGTGCCAGCAGTAAGACGGACTATGGCTACACCTTC.

This clonotype was detected only once. The chain joins TRBV10-3 to TRBJ2-7; D perhaps matches TRBD2 (6 bases). Trimming cost V 3 bases and J 3 bases, with 21 bases left between them. Germline V CDR1 and CDR2: ENHRY, SYGVKD. This CDR3 contains 17 residues. In DNA form, the CDR3 reads TGTGCCATCAGTGAACCCTCGACTAGTGCCACGGTCTACGAGCAGTACTTC. Protein: CAISEPSTSATVYEQYF.

This sequence joins TRBV2 and TRBJ1-2; TRBD1 might be the D (5 bases). Germline assignment: CDR1 SNHLY and CDR2 FYNNEI. Trimming cost V 7 bases and J 5 bases, with 8 bases left between them. The CDR3 runs to 11 residues. The CDR3 reads CASNGAYGYTF. Written as DNA, the CDR3 is TGTGCCAGCAATGGGGCTTATGGCTACACCTTC.

The chain uses TRBV29-1 and TRBJ1-1, with 8 bases that match TRBD1. The CDR3 is made up of 10 amino acids. Germline lookup yields CDR1 SQVTM and CDR2 ANQGSEA. This chain's CDR3 is CSRDRGGAFF. The CDR3 DNA follows: TGCAGTCGAGACAGGGGTGGAGCTTTCTTT. The full variable domain, completed using reference TRBV29-1 and TRBJ1-1, is SAVISQKPSRDICQRGTSLTIQCQVDSQVTMMFWYRQQPGQSLTLIATANQGSEATYESGFVIDKFPISRPNLTFSTLTVSNMSPEDSSIYLCSRDRGGAFFGQGTRLTVV.